This paragraph covers one T cell receptor (beta chain) sequence. Germline V gene data show CDR1 as SEHNR and CDR2 as FQNEAQ (reference sequence). The V and J ends lost 6 bases and 2 bases, in that order; junction bases with no gene match: 3. CDR3 size: 15 residues. This table comes from immunoSEQ multiplex PCR, and its TCRdb copy is limited to in-frame clones, with some not included. The sample includes around 270,000 clones, less than 90% of them seen just once. The record originates from a study of blood T cell repertoires in COVID-19. This receptor was obtained from a man in his fifties or sixties who had recovered from COVID-19. Sequencing was done on a sample of peripheral blood. This sequence joins TRBV7-9 and TRBJ2-3, with 12 nucleotides matching TRBD2. This CDR3 reads CASRSSGGATDTQYF. CDR3 sequence (DNA): TGTGCCAGCAGATCTAGCGGGGGGGCCACAGATACGCAGTATTTT.